Presented here are 32 T cell receptor beta chains from one specimen sequenced in a study of blood T cell repertoires in COVID-19 (TCRdb year 2020). Libraries were prepared through the immunoSEQ multiplex PCR assay. TCRdb took this table from immuneACCESS and kept in-frame rearrangements with V and J called. Such tables lack part of the clones; where checked against another copy, unresolved V genes explain under half of the gap, and the rest is unexplained. This sample comprises fewer than 180,000 clones, 65% to 90% of them detected only once. Together, the top ten hold 2.5% to 4% of the sample. Sequencing was done on a sample of peripheral blood. The receptor source for this set is a man between 65 and 85 years old with acute or convalescent COVID-19.

The table lists this clone with a few counts. One end of the junction fails to match germline, which may point to a read error. The V gene is TRBV4-1, the J gene TRBJ1-2; TRBD1 matches 9 bases. The CDR3 is made up of 12 amino acids. Germline lookup yields CDR1 MGHRA and CDR2 YSYEKL. As DNA, the CDR3 is TGCGCCAGCAGCCAAGATCCTTGGGACAGGGTTTTC. Residues: CASSQDPWDRVF.

The chain has TRBV28 and TRBJ2-7, with 7 bases fitting TRBD2. Germline loops: CDR1 MDHEN, CDR2 SYDVKM. Unmatched junction bases numbered 13, after V lost 2 bases and J lost 0 bases. This CDR3 spans 18 amino acids. In DNA, the CDR3 is TGTGCCAGCAGTTTAGGGGTGCTTGGCGGGAGCAGCTCCTACGAGCAGTACTTC. Its protein is CASSLGVLGGSSSYEQYF. Full variable domain (missing parts from reference TRBV28 and TRBJ2-7): DVKVTQSSRYLVKRTGEKVFLECVQDMDHENMFWYRQDPGLGLRLIYFSYDVKMKEKGDIPEGYSVSREKKERFSLILESASTNQTSMYLCASSLGVLGGSSSYEQYFGPGTRLTVT.

The chain combines TRBV28 with TRBJ2-4, with a tentative D call TRBD1 (6 bases). CDR3 length: 18 amino acids. The V end was cut by 6 bases, the J end by 2 bases, with 23 bases between. Germline-derived CDR1 and CDR2 are MDHEN and SYDVKM. The CDR3 sequence is CASRSFEAQGWSKNIQYF. The CDR3 nucleotides read TGTGCCAGCAGAAGTTTTGAGGCGCAGGGGTGGTCCAAAAACATTCAGTACTTC.

This rearrangement joins TRBV7-2 to TRBJ1-2, with 9 bases fitting TRBD1. Germline V gives CDR1 SGHTA, CDR2 FQGNSA. With V trimmed by 2 bases and J by 4 bases, 8 bases remained unmatched. The CDR3 sequence is 16 residues long. The CDR3 DNA reads as TGTGCCAGCAGCTTACCTACAGGGGGCTTGGGCTATGGCTACACCTTC. It is translated as CASSLPTGGLGYGYTF.

J is TRBJ2-5 and V is TRBV29-1, with D tentatively TRBD1 (5 bases). This CDR3 has 13 residues. V was clipped by 1 base and J by 3 bases, with 9 bases between them. Germline V gene sequence: CDR1 SQVTM, CDR2 ANQGSEA. The CDR3 loop reads CSVEVPTEETQYF. The CDR3, as DNA: TGCAGCGTTGAAGTCCCGACAGAAGAGACCCAGTACTTC.

The rearrangement joins TRBV6-5 to TRBJ1-5; 8 bases line up with TRBD1. CDR1 and CDR2 from the germline V gene are MNHEY and SVGAGI. CDR3 size: 14 residues. V trimming: 7 bases; J trimming: 2 bases; junction bases outside the gene matches: 4. The CDR3 DNA sequence: TGTGCCAGCACTGGGACAGGAGGCAATCAGCCCCAGCATTTT. Translating gives CASTGTGGNQPQHF.

V is TRBV4-2 and J is TRBJ2-7; 10 bases agree with TRBD2. This CDR3 region has 15 residues. V trimming: 2 bases; J trimming: 5 bases; junction bases outside the gene matches: 6. Germline V gene data show CDR1 as LGHNA and CDR2 as YNFKEQ. The CDR3 DNA reads as TGTGCCAGCAGCCAACCCGGGACTAGCGTCGACGAGCAGTACTTC. Translation gives CASSQPGTSVDEQYF.

The V and J genes are TRBV7-9 and TRBJ2-2; a possible D gene is TRBD2 (5 bases). CDR3 size: 15 residues. V lost 0 bases and J 0 bases, leaving 5 bases between the germline ends. Germline V gene data show CDR1 as SEHNR and CDR2 as FQNEAQ (reference sequence). Here the CDR3 DNA reads TGTGCCAGCAGCTTAGCGGGAGCGAACACCGGGGAGCTGTTTTTT. Translation: CASSLAGANTGELFF.

This clone was seen once. The rearrangement uses TRBV7-3 and TRBJ2-1; D gene ambiguous. V shed 0 bases and J shed 12 bases, with 15 bases lying between them. From germline, CDR1 is SGHTA and CDR2 FQGTGA. The CDR3 has 14 residues. The CDR3 bases are TGTGCCAGCAGCTTAACGGCAGGCAGTATCGTGCAGTTCTTC. Its protein is CASSLTAGSIVQFF.

The V and J genes are TRBV15 and TRBJ1-2; 7 positions match TRBD1. The CDR3 loop spans 16 amino acids. J was trimmed by 7 bases and V by 0 bases; bases with no gene match: 11. The germline CDR1 and CDR2 sequences are LNHNV and YYDKDF (reference sequence). The CDR3 DNA reads TGTGCCACCAGCAGAGATCTAATAGGGGGCGAATTTGGCTACACCTTC. Translation gives CATSRDLIGGEFGYTF.

The chain has TRBV29-1 and TRBJ1-4; D may be TRBD1 (6 bases). The V gene lost 5 bases and the J gene lost 6 bases, with 10 bases spanning the gap. The CDR3 is made up of 12 amino acids. CDR1 SQVTM and CDR2 ANQGSEA come from the germline V gene. CDR3 in amino acids: CSVLGADEKLFF. CDR3 in DNA: TGCAGCGTTTTGGGGGCCGATGAAAAACTGTTTTTT. Full variable domain (rest looked up from reference TRBV29-1 and TRBJ1-4): SAVISQKPSRDICQRGTSLTIQCQVDSQVTMMFWYRQQPGQSLTLIATANQGSEATYESGFVIDKFPISRPNLTFSTLTVSNMSPEDSSIYLCSVLGADEKLFFGSGTQLSVL.

This chain links TRBV7-8 with TRBJ2-5, with TRBD2 identical over 13 bases. With 5 bases clipped from V and 1 base from J, the junction kept 4 bases outside the gene matches. This CDR3 contains 16 residues. Germline V gene data show CDR1 as SGHVS and CDR2 as FQNEAQ. In nucleotides, the CDR3 is TGTGCCAGCAGCCCCGGGACTAGCGGGGCCCAAGAGACCCAGTACTTC. Amino acids: CASSPGTSGAQETQYF.

CDR3 in amino acids: CASSIGPSGSYEQYF. The CDR3 DNA is TGTGCCAGTAGTATAGGTCCTAGCGGGAGCTACGAGCAGTACTTC. The chain employs TRBV19 and TRBJ2-7; 10 bases are a match to TRBD2. The germline gives CDR1 LNHDA, CDR2 SQIVND (reference sequence). The CDR3 length is 15 residues. After removal of 1 base from V and 3 bases from J, the junction contained 3 bases not matched to a gene. The full variable domain, with the rest looked up from reference TRBV19 and TRBJ2-7, is DGGITQSPKYLFRKEGQNVTLSCEQNLNHDAMYWYRQDPGQGLRLIYYSQIVNDFQKGDIAEGYSVSREKKESFPLTVTSAQKNPTAFYLCASSIGPSGSYEQYFGPGTRLTVT.

For the CDR3, the DNA is TGTGCCAGCAGTTCTGACAGGGGTAATTCACCCCTCCACTTT. Protein sequence: CASSSDRGNSPLHF. The chain couples TRBV6-6 to TRBJ1-6; 8 nucleotides match TRBD1. V shed 4 bases and J 6 bases; nucleotides not matched to a gene: 2. Germline values: CDR1 MNHNY, CDR2 SVGAGI (reference sequence). The CDR3 loop spans 14 amino acids.

This clone is a singleton in its sample. This chain joins TRBV15 and TRBJ1-2; D gene ambiguous. Trimming cost V 0 bases and J 8 bases, with 13 bases left between them. The germline V gene has CDR1 LNHNV and CDR2 YYDKDF (reference sequence). The CDR3 contains 14 residues. The CDR3 sequence is CATSRDQPTGGYTF. The CDR3 DNA reads TGTGCCACCAGCAGAGATCAGCCGACGGGGGGCTACACCTTC.

The chain employs TRBV5-1 and TRBJ2-1; 9 bases are a match to TRBD1. The germline CDR1 and CDR2 sequences are SGHRS and YFSETQ. This CDR3 has 15 amino acids. Unmatched junction bases numbered 5, after V lost 0 bases and J lost 7 bases. The DNA for the CDR3 is TGCGCCAGCAGCTTGGCCACAGGGGGCTGGAATGAGCAGTTCTTC. Protein sequence: CASSLATGGWNEQFF.

This sequence joins TRBV5-1 and TRBJ1-5, with D uncertain. In germline, CDR1 is SGHRS, CDR2 YFSETQ. V was cut by 1 base and J by 5 bases, with 10 bases left in between. This CDR3 comprises 14 residues. CDR3 in amino acids: CASSLSGSHQPQHF. The CDR3 nucleotides read TGCGCCAGCAGCTTGTCGGGGTCTCATCAGCCCCAGCATTTT.

This sequence joins TRBV19 and TRBJ1-2; a weak D match, TRBD1 (6 bases). The V and J ends lost 6 bases and 2 bases respectively, with 10 bases between them. The length of the CDR3 is 13 residues. CDR1 is LNHDA and CDR2 is SQIVND in the germline V gene (reference sequence). This CDR3 is CASRGGLNYGYTF. CDR3 nucleotide sequence: TGTGCCAGTAGGGGGGGGCTGAACTATGGCTACACCTTC.

The rearrangement joins TRBV19 to TRBJ1-5; unclear D gene. CDR1 and CDR2 (germline): LNHDA, SQIVND (reference sequence). The germline V and J ends were trimmed by 6 bases and 7 bases, with 13 bases remaining between them. This CDR3 contains 13 residues. The CDR3 DNA sequence: TGTGCCAGTAGCACAATCGCTTCCCAGCCCCAGCATTTT. Translated, it gives CASSTIASQPQHF.

This chain joins TRBV12-3 or TRBV12-4 and TRBJ2-2, with TRBD2 as a possible D gene (6 bases). This CDR3 spans 13 amino acids. V lost 5 bases to trimming and J lost 7 bases, with 11 bases between them. The DNA of the CDR3 is TGTGCCAGCAGTCGACTAGTAGTCGGGGAGCTGTTTTTT. Its translation is CASSRLVVGELFF.

This chain links TRBV7-2 with TRBJ2-5, with 7 bases aligning to TRBD1. The germline CDR1 and CDR2 sequences are SGHTA and FQGNSA. The CDR3 extends over 14 amino acids. The ends lost 1 base at V and 1 base at J; junction bases unmatched: 0. CDR3 sequence (DNA): TGTGCCAGCAGCTTAGGGACAGGCCAAGAGACCCAGTACTTC. Translating it yields CASSLGTGQETQYF.

The gene calls are TRBV5-1 and TRBJ2-3; 14 bases map to TRBD2. The ends lost 4 bases at V and 0 bases at J; junction bases unmatched: 7. Germline assignment: CDR1 SGHRS and CDR2 YFSETQ. The CDR3 is 18 residues long. The CDR3 coding sequence is TGCGCCAGCAGCCCCGGGACTAGCGGGAGAGTAAGCACAGATACGCAGTATTTT. Amino acids: CASSPGTSGRVSTDTQYF.

The chain employs TRBV15 and TRBJ2-7; D unclear. In germline, CDR1 is LNHNV, CDR2 YYDKDF (reference sequence). This CDR3 has 13 residues. V was clipped by 4 bases and J by 0 bases, with 7 bases between them. CDR3 region: CATSTRVSYEQYF. CDR3 bases: TGTGCCACCAGCACACGCGTCTCCTACGAGCAGTACTTC.

J is TRBJ1-3 and V is TRBV25-1, with a weak D call TRBD1 (6 bases). Germline V lookup: CDR1 MGHDK, CDR2 SYGVNS. The CDR3 loop spans 15 amino acids. V lost 2 bases, J lost 4 bases, and 12 bases lay in between. CDR3 sequence: CASSEGGGPGNTIYF. The CDR3 DNA reads as TGTGCCAGCAGTGAAGGCGGGGGGCCCGGAAACACCATATATTTT.

The rearrangement links TRBV5-1 to TRBJ2-7; 12 bases are a match to TRBD2. CDR1 and CDR2 from the germline V gene are SGHRS and YFSETQ. V lost 0 bases and J lost 5; bases outside the gene matches: 6. CDR3 length equals 16 residues. The CDR3 bases are TGCGCCAGCAGCTTGGAGTCTAGCGGGAGGGCCCACGAGCAGTACTTC. Its translation: CASSLESSGRAHEQYF.

This sequence joins TRBV13 and TRBJ1-3; D is perhaps TRBD1 (6 bases). CDR1 PRHDT and CDR2 FYEKMQ come from the germline V gene (reference sequence). V was trimmed by 3 bases and J by 4 bases, leaving 13 bases between them. The CDR3 has 15 residues. CDR3 nucleotide sequence: TGTGCCAGCAGCTTCACAGGGTTCCTGGGAAACACCATATATTTT. Its protein is CASSFTGFLGNTIYF.

The chain is built from TRBV2 and TRBJ2-2, with 7 nucleotides matching TRBD1. This CDR3 spans 15 amino acids. V lost 6 bases, J lost 6 bases, and 10 bases stayed unmatched. Germline lookup yields CDR1 SNHLY and CDR2 FYNNEI. The CDR3 sequence: CASRTGQVRAGELFF. The DNA of the CDR3 is TGTGCCAGCAGAACCGGACAGGTTAGGGCCGGGGAGCTGTTTTTT.

This sequence joins TRBV5-6 and TRBJ2-7, with 8 bases aligning to TRBD1. Germline assignment: CDR1 SGHDT and CDR2 YYEEEE. The CDR3 has 14 amino acids. Trimming removed 4 bases from V and 1 base from J; junction bases left unmatched: 4. DNA of the CDR3: TGTGCCAGCAGCCCACAGGGGGAGTCCTACGAGCAGTACTTC. Translated: CASSPQGESYEQYF.

The genes are TRBV19 and TRBJ1-5; no definite D call. CDR3 length: 15 amino acids. V lost 6 bases, J lost 0 bases, and 12 bases lay in between. Germline CDR1 is LNHDA and CDR2 is SQIVND (reference sequence). CDR3 loop: CASSSDGYSNQPQHF. The CDR3 DNA follows: TGTGCCAGTAGCAGCGACGGCTATAGCAATCAGCCCCAGCATTTT.

The V and J genes are TRBV3-1 (or the pseudogene TRBV3-2) and TRBJ1-3; D is possibly TRBD1 (5 bases). Trimming cost V 1 base and J 1 base, with 8 bases left between them. Per germline, CDR1 LGHDT and CDR2 YNNKEL (reference sequence). This CDR3 comprises 15 residues. The CDR3 loop reads CASSQAQGSGNTIYF. The CDR3 DNA follows: TGTGCCAGCAGCCAAGCTCAGGGTTCTGGAAACACCATATATTTT.

DNA for the CDR3: TGTGCCAGCAGGGGGGGGGTAAATCAGCCCCAGCATTTT. It encodes CASRGGVNQPQHF. The chain links TRBV28 to TRBJ1-5, with D possibly being TRBD1 (5 bases). Germline values: CDR1 MDHEN, CDR2 SYDVKM. This CDR3 is 13 amino acids long. V was cut by 6 bases and J by 4 bases, with 10 bases left in between.

The chain recombines TRBV7-3 with TRBJ2-5; possible D gene TRBD1, 6 bases. The CDR3 sequence is 17 residues long. The germline V and J ends were trimmed by 2 bases and 4 bases, with 20 bases remaining between them. Looked up from germline, CDR1 is SGHTA and CDR2 is FQGTGA. CDR3 in amino acids: CASSLGGLAGAGETQYF. The DNA of the CDR3 is TGTGCCAGCAGCTTAGGGGGTCTGGCAGGGGCTGGAGAGACCCAGTACTTC.